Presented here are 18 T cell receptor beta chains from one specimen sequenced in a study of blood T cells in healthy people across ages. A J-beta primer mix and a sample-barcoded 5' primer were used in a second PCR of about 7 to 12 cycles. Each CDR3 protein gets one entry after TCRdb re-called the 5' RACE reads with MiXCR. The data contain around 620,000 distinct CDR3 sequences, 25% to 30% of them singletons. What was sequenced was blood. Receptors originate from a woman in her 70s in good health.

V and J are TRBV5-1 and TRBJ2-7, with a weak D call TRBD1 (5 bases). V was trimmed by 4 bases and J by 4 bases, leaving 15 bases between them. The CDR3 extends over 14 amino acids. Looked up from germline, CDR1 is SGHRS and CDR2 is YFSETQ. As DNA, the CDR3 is TGCGCCAGCAGCATCCCAGGACACTCTTACGAGCAGTACTTC. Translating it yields CASSIPGHSYEQYF. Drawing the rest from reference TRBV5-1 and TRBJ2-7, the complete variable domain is KAGVTQTPRYLIKTRGQQVTLSCSPISGHRSVSWYQQTPGQGLQFLFEYFSETQRNKGNFPGRFSGRQFSNSRSEMNVSTLELGDSALYLCASSIPGHSYEQYFGPGTRLTVT.

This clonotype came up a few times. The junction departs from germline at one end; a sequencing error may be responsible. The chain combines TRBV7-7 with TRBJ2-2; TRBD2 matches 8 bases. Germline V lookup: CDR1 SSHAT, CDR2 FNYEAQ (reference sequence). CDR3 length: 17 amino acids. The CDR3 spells CASSFDLLAANTGELLF. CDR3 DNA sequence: TGTGCCAGCAGCTTTGATTTACTAGCGGCCAACACCGGGGAGCTGCTTTTT.

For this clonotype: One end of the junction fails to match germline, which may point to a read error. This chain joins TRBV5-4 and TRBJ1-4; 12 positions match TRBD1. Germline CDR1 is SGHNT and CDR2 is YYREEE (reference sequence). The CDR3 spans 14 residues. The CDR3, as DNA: TGTGCCAGCAGATTCGGGACAGGGGGCGTCAAACTGGTTTTT. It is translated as CASRFGTGGVKLVF.

The CDR3 DNA reads as TGTGCCACCAGTGATCCACGGGACAGGAGTCCCTACGAGCAGTACTTC. Its protein product is CATSDPRDRSPYEQYF. This rearrangement joins TRBV24-1 to TRBJ2-7, with 8 bases lining up with TRBD1. V trimming: 3 bases; J trimming: 2 bases; junction bases outside the gene matches: 8. This CDR3 is 16 amino acids long. Germline CDR1 and CDR2: KGHDR and SFDVKD.

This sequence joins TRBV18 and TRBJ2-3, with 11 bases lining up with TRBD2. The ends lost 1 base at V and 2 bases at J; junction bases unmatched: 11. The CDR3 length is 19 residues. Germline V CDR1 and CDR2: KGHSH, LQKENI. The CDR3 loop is CASSPQLAGVGDFTDTQYF. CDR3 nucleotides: TGTGCCAGCTCACCACAACTAGCGGGAGTTGGGGACTTCACAGATACGCAGTATTTT.

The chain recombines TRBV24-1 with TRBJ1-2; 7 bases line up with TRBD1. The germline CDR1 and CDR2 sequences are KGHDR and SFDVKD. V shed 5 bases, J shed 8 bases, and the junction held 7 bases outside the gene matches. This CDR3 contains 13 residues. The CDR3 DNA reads TGTGCCACCAGTGCGACAGGGAGGTTAGGCTACACCTTC. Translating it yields CATSATGRLGYTF.

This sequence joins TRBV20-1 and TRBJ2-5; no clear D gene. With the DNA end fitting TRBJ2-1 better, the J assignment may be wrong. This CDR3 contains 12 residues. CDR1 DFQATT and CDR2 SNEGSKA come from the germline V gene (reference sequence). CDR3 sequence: CSAIPGYNEQFF. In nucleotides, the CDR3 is TGCAGTGCCATTCCAGGTTACAATGAGCAGTTCTTC.

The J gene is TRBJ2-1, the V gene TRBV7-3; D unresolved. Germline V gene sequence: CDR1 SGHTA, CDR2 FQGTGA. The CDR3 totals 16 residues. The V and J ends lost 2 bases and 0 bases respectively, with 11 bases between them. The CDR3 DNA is TGTGCCAGCAGCTTAGGGCAGGCGAGCTCCTACAATGAGCAGTTCTTC. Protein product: CASSLGQASSYNEQFF.

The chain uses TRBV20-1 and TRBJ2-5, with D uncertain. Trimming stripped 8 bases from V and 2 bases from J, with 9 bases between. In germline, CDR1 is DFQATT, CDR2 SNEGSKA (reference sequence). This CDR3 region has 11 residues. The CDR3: CSTPEQETQYF. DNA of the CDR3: TGCAGTACACCCGAACAAGAGACCCAGTACTTC.

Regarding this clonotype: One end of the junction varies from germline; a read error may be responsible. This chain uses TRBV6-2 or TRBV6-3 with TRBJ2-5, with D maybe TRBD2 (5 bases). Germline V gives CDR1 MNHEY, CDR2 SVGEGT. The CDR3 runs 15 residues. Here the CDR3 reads CAGSPGEPLVETQYF. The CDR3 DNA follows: TGTGCCGGCAGTCCCGGGGAGCCCCTGGTAGAGACCCAGTACTTC.

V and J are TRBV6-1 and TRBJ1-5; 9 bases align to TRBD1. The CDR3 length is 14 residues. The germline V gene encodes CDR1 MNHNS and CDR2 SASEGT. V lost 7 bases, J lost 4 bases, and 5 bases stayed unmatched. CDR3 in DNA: TGTGCCAGCATCCGGGACAGGGAAAATCAGCCCCAGCATTTT. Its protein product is CASIRDRENQPQHF.

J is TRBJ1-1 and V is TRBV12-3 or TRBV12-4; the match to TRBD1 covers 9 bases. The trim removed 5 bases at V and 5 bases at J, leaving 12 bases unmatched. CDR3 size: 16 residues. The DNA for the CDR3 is TGTGCCAGCAGTCCGAACAGGGGGCAAGGTACGACTGAAGCTTTCTTT. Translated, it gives CASSPNRGQGTTEAFF.

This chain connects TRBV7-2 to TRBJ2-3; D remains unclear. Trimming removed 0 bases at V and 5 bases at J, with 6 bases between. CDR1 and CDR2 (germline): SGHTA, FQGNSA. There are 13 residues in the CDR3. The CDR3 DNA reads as TGTGCCAGCAGCTTAGCGCCGAGAGATACGCAGTATTTT. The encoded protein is CASSLAPRDTQYF.

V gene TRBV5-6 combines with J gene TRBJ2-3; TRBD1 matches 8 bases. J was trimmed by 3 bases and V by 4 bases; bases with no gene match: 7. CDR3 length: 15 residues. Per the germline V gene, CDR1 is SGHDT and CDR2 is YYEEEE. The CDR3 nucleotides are TGTGCCAGCAGCCTCGACAGGGGTGGGACAGATACGCAGTATTTT. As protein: CASSLDRGGTDTQYF.

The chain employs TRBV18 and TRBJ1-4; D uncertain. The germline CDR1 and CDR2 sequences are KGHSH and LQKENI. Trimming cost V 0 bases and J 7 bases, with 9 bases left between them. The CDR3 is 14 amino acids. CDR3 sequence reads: CASSPPGRSEKLFF. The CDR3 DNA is TGTGCCAGCTCACCACCAGGGAGAAGTGAAAAACTGTTTTTT.

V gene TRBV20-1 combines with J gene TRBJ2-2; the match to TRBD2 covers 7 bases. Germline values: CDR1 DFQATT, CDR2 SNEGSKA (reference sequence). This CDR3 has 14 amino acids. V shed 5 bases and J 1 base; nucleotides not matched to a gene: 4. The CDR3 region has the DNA TGCAGTGCTGGAAAGCGGGGGAACACCGGGGAGCTGTTTTTT. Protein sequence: CSAGKRGNTGELFF.

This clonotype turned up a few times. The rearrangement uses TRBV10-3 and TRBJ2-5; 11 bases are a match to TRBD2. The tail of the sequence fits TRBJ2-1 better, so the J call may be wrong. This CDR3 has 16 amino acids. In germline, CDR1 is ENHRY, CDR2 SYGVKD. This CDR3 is CAISETLAGGQNEQFF. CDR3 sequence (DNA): TGTGCCATCAGTGAGACATTAGCGGGGGGGCAGAATGAGCAGTTCTTC.

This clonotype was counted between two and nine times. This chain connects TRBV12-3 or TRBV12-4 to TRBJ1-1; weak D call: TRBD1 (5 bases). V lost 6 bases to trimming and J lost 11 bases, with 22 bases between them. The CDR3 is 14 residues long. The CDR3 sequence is CASRLVPNIWGAFF. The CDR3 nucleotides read TGTGCCAGCAGATTGGTTCCCAATATTTGGGGGGCTTTCTTT.